A single sample gave rise to the 30 T cell receptor beta chains below, sequenced in a study of blood T cell repertoires in COVID-19. The assay was immunoSEQ multiplex PCR, and TCRdb's table has in-frame clones only and misses some. The sample contains some 140,000 clones, about 80% of which appear only once. The specimen was peripheral blood. These receptors were taken from a man aged 55 to 69 with acute or convalescent COVID-19.

The rearrangement links TRBV19 to TRBJ2-3, with 10 bases matching TRBD1. The CDR3 has 14 amino acids. CDR1 LNHDA and CDR2 SQIVND come from the germline V gene (reference sequence). J gave up 3 bases and V 6 bases, and 3 bases lay outside the gene matches. CDR3 protein: CASRDRGKTDTQYF. As DNA, the CDR3 is TGTGCCAGTAGGGACAGGGGGAAGACAGATACGCAGTATTTT.

The chain employs TRBV10-3 and TRBJ2-3; TRBD2 is a possible D gene (6 bases). The CDR3 totals 15 residues. V was clipped by 4 bases and J by 2 bases, with 13 bases between them. CDR1 is ENHRY, CDR2 SYGVKD, per germline. The CDR3 protein is CAISGGGPVTDTQYF. CDR3 DNA sequence: TGTGCCATCAGTGGGGGAGGTCCCGTCACAGATACGCAGTATTTT.

This chain connects TRBV5-7 to TRBJ1-2, with D unclear. TRBV5-7 is classed as an ORF, of uncertain function. V was shortened by 8 bases and J by 8 bases, with 7 bases between the two germline ends. CDR3 size: 9 residues. The CDR3: CARPGGYTF. The DNA for the CDR3 is TGTGCCAGGCCGGGGGGCTACACCTTC.

The DNA of the CDR3 is TGCGCCAGCACCACTGACCAAACTAGCCGTTACAATGAGCAGTTCTTC. Protein: CASTTDQTSRYNEQFF. The chain joins TRBV5-1 to TRBJ2-1; TRBD2 might be the D (6 bases). V lost 6 bases and J 4 bases, leaving 20 bases between the germline ends. The CDR3 runs to 16 residues. CDR1 SGHRS and CDR2 YFSETQ come from the germline V gene.

The V and J genes are TRBV6-5 and TRBJ2-3, with D possibly TRBD1 on 6 matching bases. The V and J ends lost 6 bases and 1 base respectively, with 14 bases between them. The CDR3 sequence is 15 residues long. From germline, CDR1 is MNHEY and CDR2 SVGAGI. This chain's CDR3 is CASRGQHGRTDTQYF. The CDR3 DNA sequence: TGTGCCAGCAGGGGACAACACGGTCGCACAGATACGCAGTATTTT.

This chain uses TRBV7-3 with TRBJ2-2; D may be TRBD2 (7 bases). Between the trimmed V and J ends, which lost 1 base and 5 bases, there was a span of 14 bases. The CDR3 covers 16 residues. CDR1 SGHTA and CDR2 FQGTGA come from the germline V gene. DNA of the CDR3: TGTGCCAGCAGCTTAAGTGCGGGGGCAGGAACCGGGGAGCTGTTTTTT. This encodes CASSLSAGAGTGELFF.

The V and J genes are TRBV19 and TRBJ2-7; D is possibly TRBD2 (6 bases). CDR1 is LNHDA, CDR2 SQIVND, per germline (reference sequence). V was pared by 6 bases and J by 2 bases, with 14 bases between. This CDR3 comprises 14 residues. CDR3 sequence (DNA): TGTGCCAGTAGCCCGGGGAGCGGGCCCTACGAGCAGTACTTC. Its translation: CASSPGSGPYEQYF.

CDR3 sequence: CASRRKVNEQFF. As DNA, the CDR3 is TGTGCCAGCCGGAGAAAGGTAAATGAGCAGTTCTTC. The rearrangement joins TRBV28 to TRBJ2-1; D is unclear. V was pared by 8 bases and J by 7 bases, with 12 bases between. The germline gives CDR1 MDHEN, CDR2 SYDVKM. CDR3 length: 12 residues.

The rearrangement joins TRBV2 to TRBJ2-3; D perhaps matches TRBD2 (6 bases). Germline V gene sequence: CDR1 SNHLY, CDR2 FYNNEI. The CDR3 extends over 12 amino acids. V lost 4 bases and J lost 6, with 8 bases in between. Here the CDR3 reads CASSVTSDTQYF. The CDR3 nucleotides read TGTGCCAGCAGTGTGACTAGTGATACGCAGTATTTT.

V gene TRBV25-1 combines with J gene TRBJ1-6, with D perhaps matching TRBD1 (6 bases). Per the germline V gene, CDR1 is MGHDK and CDR2 is SYGVNS. The CDR3 has 15 amino acids. Trimming cost V 7 bases and J 5 bases, with 15 bases left between them. CDR3 residues: CASKGWGQDNSPLHF. CDR3 in DNA: TGTGCCAGCAAGGGCTGGGGGCAGGATAATTCACCCCTCCACTTT.

This chain connects TRBV28 to TRBJ2-7; TRBD2 agrees at 11 bases. In germline, CDR1 is MDHEN, CDR2 SYDVKM. Trimming took 9 bases from V and 2 from J; bases not matched to a gene: 12. The CDR3 covers 16 residues. CDR3 nucleotides: TGTGCCAGTCGACTAGCGGGACCCTTACTACCCTACGAGCAGTACTTC. As protein: CASRLAGPLLPYEQYF. The whole variable domain, remainder taken from reference TRBV28 and TRBJ2-7, is DVKVTQSSRYLVKRTGEKVFLECVQDMDHENMFWYRQDPGLGLRLIYFSYDVKMKEKGDIPEGYSVSREKKERFSLILESASTNQTSMYLCASRLAGPLLPYEQYFGPGTRLTVT.

The chain uses TRBV19 and TRBJ1-2; TRBD1 agrees at 8 bases. This CDR3 has 14 residues. Germline-derived CDR1 and CDR2 are LNHDA and SQIVND (reference sequence). V trimming: 7 bases; J trimming: 5 bases; junction bases outside the gene matches: 9. The CDR3 is CASIGQGRLYGYTF. Written as DNA, the CDR3 is TGTGCCAGTATTGGACAGGGCAGACTATATGGCTACACCTTC.

The rearrangement uses TRBV28 and TRBJ1-2, with 7 bases that match TRBD1. V lost 4 bases to trimming and J lost 11 bases; unmatched junction nucleotides: 7. There are 12 residues in the CDR3. CDR1 is MDHEN, CDR2 SYDVKM, per germline. The CDR3 spells CASSSGQFFYTF. The CDR3 DNA follows: TGTGCCAGCAGTTCGGGACAGTTTTTTTACACCTTC.

The V gene is TRBV9, the J gene TRBJ2-1; TRBD2 might be the D (6 bases). Trimming removed 0 bases from V and 9 bases from J, with 19 bases in between. CDR1 is SGDLS, CDR2 YYNGEE, per germline. The CDR3 has 16 amino acids. The CDR3 loop reads CASSVDPRGRGGEQFF. The CDR3 DNA reads as TGTGCCAGCAGCGTAGACCCCCGGGGGAGAGGAGGTGAGCAGTTCTTC.

The chain carries TRBV7-9 and TRBJ2-3; TRBD1 aligns across 7 bases. This CDR3 spans 15 amino acids. Per the germline V gene, CDR1 is SEHNR and CDR2 is FQNEAQ (reference sequence). The trim removed 2 bases at V and 3 bases at J, leaving 5 bases unmatched. The CDR3 sequence: CASSLPGQTTDTQYF. The DNA of the CDR3 is TGTGCCAGCAGCTTACCGGGACAGACAACAGATACGCAGTATTTT.

This chain uses TRBV4-1 with TRBJ2-1; TRBD2 matches at 12 bases. Germline V CDR1 and CDR2: MGHRA, YSYEKL. This CDR3 is 17 amino acids long. Losses at the gene ends were 0 bases for V and 4 bases for J; bases not matched to a gene: 4. The CDR3, as DNA: TGCGCCAGCAGCCAAGACGTGACTAGCGGGGGATACAATGAGCAGTTCTTC. As protein: CASSQDVTSGGYNEQFF.

The rearrangement joins TRBV28 to TRBJ2-7, with 7 bases matching TRBD1. The CDR3 loop spans 14 amino acids. Germline V CDR1 and CDR2: MDHEN, SYDVKM. The J segment lost 2 bases and the V segment lost 6 bases, leaving 7 bases of the junction unmatched. The CDR3 nucleotides are TGTGCCAGCAGGGAAACGGGACAGCCCTACGAGCAGTACTTC. Its protein product is CASRETGQPYEQYF.

The chain uses TRBV5-1 and TRBJ1-2, with unresolved D. The V end lost 4 bases, the J end lost 8 bases, and 15 bases lay between the germline ends. CDR1 SGHRS and CDR2 YFSETQ come from the germline V gene. CDR3 size: 13 residues. For the CDR3, the DNA is TGCGCCAGCAGCGCAACAGAAGTCGGCGGCTACACCTTC. Amino acids: CASSATEVGGYTF.

The rearrangement links TRBV18 to TRBJ1-1; D is unresolved. Deletions cut 2 bases from V and 5 bases from J, with 12 bases between. Germline V gene data show CDR1 as KGHSH and CDR2 as LQKENI. This CDR3 comprises 14 residues. CDR3 region: CASSPERVGTEAFF. CDR3 sequence (DNA): TGTGCCAGCTCACCAGAGAGGGTCGGGACTGAAGCTTTCTTT.

The V call is TRBV28, the J call TRBJ2-4; D might be TRBD2 (6 bases). Trimming left V 6 bases short and J 4 bases short, with 13 bases between. The CDR3 has 14 residues. Germline CDR1 reads MDHEN; CDR2 reads SYDVKM. CDR3 bases: TGTGCCAGCAGAGAGACCGGGGGAAAAAACATTCAGTACTTC. This sequence encodes CASRETGGKNIQYF.

This chain links TRBV18 with TRBJ2-1, with 8 bases fitting TRBD2. The ends lost 3 bases at V and 6 bases at J; junction bases unmatched: 16. CDR1 and CDR2 (germline): KGHSH, LQKENI. There are 18 residues in the CDR3. This CDR3 reads CASSPTVLADQGANEQFF. Here the CDR3 DNA reads TGTGCCAGCTCACCGACGGTACTAGCGGACCAAGGGGCCAATGAGCAGTTCTTC.

The chain recombines TRBV9 with TRBJ2-7; 12 bases are a match to TRBD2. Germline V CDR1 and CDR2: SGDLS, YYNGEE. Trimming took 2 bases from V and 3 from J; bases not matched to a gene: 3. CDR3 length: 15 amino acids. As DNA, the CDR3 is TGTGCCAGCAGCGTGGGGACTAGCGGGCACTACGAGCAGTACTTC. This encodes CASSVGTSGHYEQYF.

This clone was detected once. V usage is TRBV3-1 (or the pseudogene TRBV3-2) and J usage is TRBJ2-5; 10 nucleotides agree with TRBD2. The CDR3 is 16 residues long. Trimming at V came to 6 bases and at J to 2 bases, leaving 9 bases not matched to a gene. CDR1 is LGHDT and CDR2 is YNNKEL in the germline V gene (reference sequence). The CDR3 loop is CASSQSSGSFQETQYF. CDR3 sequence (DNA): TGTGCCAGCAGTCAATCTAGCGGGAGCTTTCAAGAGACCCAGTACTTC.

The chain carries TRBV19 and TRBJ1-5, with 9 bases lining up with TRBD1. There are 15 residues in the CDR3. V gave up 5 bases and J gave up 4 bases; unmatched junction bases: 6. The germline gives CDR1 LNHDA, CDR2 SQIVND (reference sequence). This CDR3 is CASSGSGTGNQPQHF. CDR3 sequence (DNA): TGTGCCAGTAGTGGATCCGGGACAGGGAATCAGCCCCAGCATTTT.

This chain uses TRBV5-8 with TRBJ1-4; tentative D call: TRBD1 (5 bases). Germline loops: CDR1 SGHTS, CDR2 YDEGEE. Trimming pared 4 bases from V and 7 bases from J, leaving 17 bases between. There are 15 residues in the CDR3. The CDR3 DNA sequence: TGTGCCAGCAGCCCCGTGGGTGCCGGGGGTGAAAAACTGTTTTTT. Translated, it gives CASSPVGAGGEKLFF.

For the CDR3, the DNA is TGCGCCAGCAGCTTGGCGGGAGCCCCCGGGGAGCTGTTTTTT. It specifies CASSLAGAPGELFF. The chain combines TRBV5-1 with TRBJ2-2, with D perhaps TRBD2 (6 bases). Trimming took off 0 bases at V and 6 bases at J, with 9 bases between the two ends. CDR3 length: 14 amino acids. Germline-derived CDR1 and CDR2 are SGHRS and YFSETQ.

The CDR3 nucleotides read TGTGCCAGCTCACTCTTGGAGGATCAGCCCCAGCATTTT. Translating it yields CASSLLEDQPQHF. The chain employs TRBV18 and TRBJ1-5; D gene uncertain. This CDR3 region has 13 residues. Trimming removed 4 bases from V and 5 bases from J, with 9 bases in between. CDR1 and CDR2 from the germline V gene are KGHSH and LQKENI. Full variable domain (outside the CDR3, taken from reference TRBV18 and TRBJ1-5): NAGVMQNPRHLVRRRGQEARLRCSPMKGHSHVYWYRQLPEEGLKFMVYLQKENIIDESGMPKERFSAEFPKEGPSILRIQQVVRGDSAAYFCASSLLEDQPQHFGDGTRLSIL.

The V gene is TRBV5-1, the J gene TRBJ1-6, with D unresolved. Trimming cost V 0 bases and J 5 bases, with 9 bases left between them. The CDR3 length is 15 residues. Per the germline V gene, CDR1 is SGHRS and CDR2 is YFSETQ. The CDR3 DNA reads as TGCGCCAGCAGCTTGGGCGGGCCCAATAATTCACCCCTCCACTTT. It encodes CASSLGGPNNSPLHF. The variable domain in full, with the rest retrieved from reference TRBV5-1 and TRBJ1-6, is KAGVTQTPRYLIKTRGQQVTLSCSPISGHRSVSWYQQTPGQGLQFLFEYFSETQRNKGNFPGRFSGRQFSNSRSEMNVSTLELGDSALYLCASSLGGPNNSPLHFGNGTRLTVT.

This clone was detected only a few times. The gene calls are TRBV15 and TRBJ2-2; maybe TRBD2 (6 bases). Trimming removed 1 base from V and 7 bases from J, with 10 bases in between. Germline values: CDR1 LNHNV, CDR2 YYDKDF (reference sequence). This CDR3 region has 14 residues. CDR3 sequence: CATSRGGENGELFF. CDR3 DNA: TGTGCCACCAGCAGAGGGGGGGAAAACGGGGAGCTGTTTTTT.

This clone occurred a few times. J is TRBJ2-7 and V is TRBV11-2; D is possibly TRBD1 (5 bases). Trimming cost V 1 base and J 5 bases, with 9 bases left between them. The length of the CDR3 is 13 residues. CDR1 is SGHAT and CDR2 is FQNNGV in the germline V gene. CDR3 sequence (DNA): TGTGCCAGCAGCTTAGGGGGCGGCAACGAGCAGTACTTC. The encoded protein is CASSLGGGNEQYF.